This is a list of T cell receptor beta chains from one sample in a study of tumor-infiltrating lymphocytes in primary liver carcinoma. TCRdb re-called the multiplex PCR reads with MiXCR, one entry per CDR3 protein. The data show 100,000 to 150,000 distinct CDR3 sequences, 64% seen once. Source material: liver tumor tissue from sampling region 3. The receptors were gathered from a woman aged 55-70 years with primary liver carcinoma and hepatitis B virus infection. CDR3s include the opening cysteine and the closing phenylalanine or tryptophan. A D gene is named only where the DNA matches it firmly. A clone size is listed for some rows: how often the clone was seen (once, few, many), or a class if it is expanded.

clone size: many; J gene: TRBJ1-2; V gene: TRBV7-8; CDR3 length: 13; D gene: -; CDR3 DNA: TGTGCCAGCAGCTACAGGGTCGACTATGGCTACACCTTC; CDR3 protein: CASSYRVDYGYTF
clone size: many; J gene: TRBJ2-2; V gene: TRBV5-1; CDR3 length: 16; D gene: -; CDR3 DNA: TGCGCCAGCAGCTATTCCCCAAAGACGAACACCGGGGAGCTGTTTTTT; CDR3 protein: CASSYSPKTNTGELFF
clone size: few; J gene: TRBJ1-6; V gene: TRBV11-2; CDR3 length: 13; D gene: -; CDR3 DNA: TGTGCCAGCAGCTTAGATCCGGTTTCACCCCTCCACTTT; CDR3 protein: CASSLDPVSPLHF
clone size: -; J gene: TRBJ1-2; V gene: TRBV7-9; CDR3 length: 16; D gene: TRBD1; CDR3 DNA: TGTGCCAGCAGCCCCCTTGGGACAGGGGGCAGGTATGGCTACACCTTC; CDR3 protein: CASSPLGTGGRYGYTF
clone size: -; J gene: TRBJ2-1; V gene: TRBV5-4; CDR3 length: 16; D gene: TRBD2; CDR3 DNA: TGTGCCAGCAGCCCGGGAGCGGGGAGCTCCTATGATGAGCAGTTCTTC; CDR3 protein: CASSPGAGSSYDEQFF
clone size: -; J gene: TRBJ1-5; V gene: TRBV6-6; CDR3 length: 13; D gene: -; CDR3 DNA: TGTGCCAGCAGCCCTCGAGCCGGAGATACGCAGCATTTT; CDR3 protein: CASSPRAGDTQHF
clone size: -; J gene: TRBJ2-1; V gene: TRBV4-1; CDR3 length: 13; D gene: -; CDR3 DNA: TGCGTCAGCAACCAAGATTACAGTAATGAGCAATTCTTC; CDR3 protein: CVSNQDYSNEQFF
clone size: -; J gene: TRBJ2-1; V gene: TRBV28; CDR3 length: 14; D gene: -; CDR3 DNA: TGTGCCAGCACCAGTAGTCTCAGTGTTAATGAGCAGTTCTTC; CDR3 protein: CASTSSLSVNEQFF
clone size: -; J gene: TRBJ2-1; V gene: TRBV5-1; CDR3 length: 14; D gene: -; CDR3 DNA: TGCGCCAACAGTCGTTGGAACGGGGGCAATGAGCAGTTCTTC; CDR3 protein: CANSRWNGGNEQFF
clone size: -; J gene: TRBJ1-1; V gene: TRBV5-1; CDR3 length: 14; D gene: TRBD1; CDR3 DNA: TGCGGCAGCAGCTTGGGGACAGCGAACACTGAAGCTTTCTTT; CDR3 protein: CGSSLGTANTEAFF
clone size: few; J gene: TRBJ2-1; V gene: TRBV5-1; CDR3 length: 14; D gene: -; CDR3 DNA: TGCGCCAGCAGCCCACGGGACCAATACAATGAGCAGTTCTTC; CDR3 protein: CASSPRDQYNEQFF
clone size: -; J gene: TRBJ2-7; V gene: TRBV29-1; CDR3 length: 14; D gene: -; CDR3 DNA: TGCAGCGTGGCTGAACAGGTTGATTCCTACGAGCAGTACTTC; CDR3 protein: CSVAEQVDSYEQYF
clone size: -; J gene: TRBJ2-1; V gene: TRBV4-2; CDR3 length: 15; D gene: TRBD1; CDR3 DNA: TGTACCAGCGGCCAAACCGGGACAGGGTACAATGAGCAGTCCTTC; CDR3 protein: CTSGQTGTGYNEQSF
clone size: -; J gene: TRBJ2-4; V gene: TRBV20-1; CDR3 length: 14; D gene: -; CDR3 DNA: TGCAGTGCTAGAGGGACTACTCTTAAAAACATTCAGTACTTC; CDR3 protein: CSARGTTLKNIQYF
clone size: -; J gene: TRBJ2-5; V gene: TRBV4-2; CDR3 length: 19; D gene: TRBD1; CDR3 DNA: TGTGCCGGCAGCCAAGGAGGGACAGGGACCCACCCTGGGGAAGAGGCCCAGTACTTC; CDR3 protein: CAGSQGGTGTHPGEEAQYF
clone size: -; J gene: TRBJ1-1; V gene: TRBV12-3/TRBV12-4; CDR3 length: 13; D gene: -; CDR3 DNA: TGTGCCAGCAGTCATAACGGGTTGGGAGGGGCTTTCTTT; CDR3 protein: CASSHNGLGGAFF
clone size: -; J gene: TRBJ2-7; V gene: TRBV12-5; CDR3 length: 14; D gene: -; CDR3 DNA: TGTGCTAGTGGCACCGGGACGGGTTCCTACGAGCAGCACTTC; CDR3 protein: CASGTGTGSYEQHF
clone size: many; J gene: TRBJ1-1; V gene: TRBV6-5; CDR3 length: 15; D gene: -; CDR3 DNA: TGTGCCAGCAAGCTAATACAGGGAGGAAACACTGAAGCTTTCTTT; CDR3 protein: CASKLIQGGNTEAFF
clone size: -; J gene: TRBJ2-1; V gene: TRBV11-2; CDR3 length: 16; D gene: -; CDR3 DNA: TGTGCCAGCAGCTTAGTTACAGGGACTAATTACAATAAGAAGTTCTTC; CDR3 protein: CASSLVTGTNYNKKFF
clone size: medium-sized; J gene: TRBJ2-2; V gene: TRBV11-2; CDR3 length: 17; D gene: TRBD1; CDR3 DNA: TGTGCCAGCAGCCTCAGATCGGTTGGGGACAGATCCGGGGAGCTGTTTTTT; CDR3 protein: CASSLRSVGDRSGELFF
clone size: -; J gene: TRBJ2-4; V gene: TRBV11-2; CDR3 length: 13; D gene: TRBD1; CDR3 DNA: TGTGCCAGTAGCTTAAGGGAAGGGGGCATTCAGTGCTTC; CDR3 protein: CASSLREGGIQCF
clone size: -; J gene: TRBJ2-2; V gene: TRBV11-2; CDR3 length: 15; D gene: -; CDR3 DNA: TGTGCCAGCGGCTTGGGGCAGGGATACACCGGGGAGCTGTTTTTT; CDR3 protein: CASGLGQGYTGELFF
clone size: -; J gene: TRBJ2-1; V gene: TRBV6-5; CDR3 length: 14; D gene: TRBD2; CDR3 DNA: TGTGCCAGCAGGGGACTAGCGGCAGTGAGTGAGCAGTTCTTC; CDR3 protein: CASRGLAAVSEQFF
clone size: -; J gene: TRBJ2-7; V gene: TRBV29-1; CDR3 length: 11; D gene: -; CDR3 DNA: TGCAACACCCTCTCAGGGTACGAGCAGCACTTC; CDR3 protein: CNTLSGYEQHF
clone size: -; J gene: TRBJ2-4; V gene: TRBV20-1; CDR3 length: 14; D gene: -; CDR3 DNA: TGCAGTGCTCGTACTAGCTTGGGGAAAACCATTCAGTACTTC; CDR3 protein: CSARTSLGKTIQYF
clone size: few; J gene: TRBJ1-5; V gene: TRBV7-9; CDR3 length: 17; D gene: -; CDR3 DNA: TGTGCCAGCAGCCTCTCAGAGGGGGTATCGAGCAATCAGCCCCAGCATTTT; CDR3 protein: CASSLSEGVSSNQPQHF
clone size: many; J gene: TRBJ2-1; V gene: TRBV6-1; CDR3 length: 15; D gene: TRBD2; CDR3 DNA: TGTGCCAGCAGTGAGGGGGGTAGCGGGATGGGTGAGCAGTTCTTC; CDR3 protein: CASSEGGSGMGEQFF
clone size: -; J gene: TRBJ2-1; V gene: TRBV11-3; CDR3 length: 18; D gene: TRBD2; CDR3 DNA: TGTGCCAGCAGGTTAGGTCAAGGCGGGAGGGCCAGCTACAATGAGCAGTTATTC; CDR3 protein: CASRLGQGGRASYNEQLF
clone size: -; J gene: TRBJ2-7; V gene: TRBV6-2/TRBV6-3; CDR3 length: 15; D gene: TRBD2; CDR3 DNA: TGTACCAGCAGTGACGGGACTAGCGGGTTCTACGAGCAGTACTTC; CDR3 protein: CTSSDGTSGFYEQYF
clone size: -; J gene: TRBJ1-5; V gene: TRBV6-5; CDR3 length: 16; D gene: TRBD1; CDR3 DNA: TGCGCCAACAGTCCTTCCGGACAGGGGGCTGGGAAGCCCCAGCATTTT; CDR3 protein: CANSPSGQGAGKPQHF
clone size: many; J gene: TRBJ2-2; V gene: TRBV5-4; CDR3 length: 16; D gene: -; CDR3 DNA: TGTGCCAGCAGCTTGGGCCAGATCCCTGAAAGAGGGGAGCTGTTTTTT; CDR3 protein: CASSLGQIPERGELFF
clone size: -; J gene: TRBJ2-1; V gene: TRBV29-1; CDR3 length: 14; D gene: TRBD2; CDR3 DNA: TGCAGCGTTCGTGCTAGCGGGAGGTCGGGTATGCAGTTCTTC; CDR3 protein: CSVRASGRSGMQFF
clone size: few; J gene: TRBJ2-3; V gene: TRBV11-2; CDR3 length: 13; D gene: -; CDR3 DNA: TGTGCCAGCAGCTTAGCTCCTTCAGATATGCAGTATTTT; CDR3 protein: CASSLAPSDMQYF
clone size: -; J gene: TRBJ2-7; V gene: TRBV11-2; CDR3 length: 15; D gene: TRBD1; CDR3 DNA: TGTGCCAACAGCGCAACAGGGGACACCTCCAACGAGCAGTACTTC; CDR3 protein: CANSATGDTSNEQYF
clone size: -; J gene: TRBJ2-7; V gene: TRBV11-2; CDR3 length: 14; D gene: -; CDR3 DNA: TGTGTCTGCAGCCCCCCTTCAGGGGCTAGCGAGCAATACTTC; CDR3 protein: CVCSPPSGASEQYF
clone size: -; J gene: TRBJ2-1; V gene: TRBV11-3; CDR3 length: 12; D gene: TRBD1; CDR3 DNA: TGTGCCAGCAGCCCCGGGACAGGAGAGCAGTTCTTC; CDR3 protein: CASSPGTGEQFF
clone size: -; J gene: TRBJ2-2; V gene: TRBV7-3; CDR3 length: 16; D gene: -; CDR3 DNA: TGTGCCAGCAGTCCACAGGTGGGGCTCCGCACCGGGGAGCTGTTTTTT; CDR3 protein: CASSPQVGLRTGELFF
clone size: -; J gene: TRBJ1-1; V gene: TRBV11-2; CDR3 length: 16; D gene: TRBD1; CDR3 DNA: TGTGCCAGCAACTCCTTAACAGGGGTTTGGAGCACTGAAGCTTTCTTT; CDR3 protein: CASNSLTGVWSTEAFF
clone size: many; J gene: TRBJ1-2; V gene: TRBV4-1; CDR3 length: 15; D gene: -; CDR3 DNA: TGCGCCAGCAGCCAAGATGGCAGTTACTTCTATGGCTACACCTTC; CDR3 protein: CASSQDGSYFYGYTF
clone size: few; J gene: TRBJ2-2; V gene: TRBV12-3/TRBV12-4; CDR3 length: 13; D gene: -; CDR3 DNA: TGTACCAGCAGCCGACAGATCATCGGGGAGCTGTTTTTT; CDR3 protein: CTSSRQIIGELFF
clone size: -; J gene: TRBJ2-1; V gene: TRBV6-1; CDR3 length: 15; D gene: -; CDR3 DNA: TGTGCCAGCAGTGAGGGTGGCGCACTAAGGGGCGAGCAGTCCTTC; CDR3 protein: CASSEGGALRGEQSF